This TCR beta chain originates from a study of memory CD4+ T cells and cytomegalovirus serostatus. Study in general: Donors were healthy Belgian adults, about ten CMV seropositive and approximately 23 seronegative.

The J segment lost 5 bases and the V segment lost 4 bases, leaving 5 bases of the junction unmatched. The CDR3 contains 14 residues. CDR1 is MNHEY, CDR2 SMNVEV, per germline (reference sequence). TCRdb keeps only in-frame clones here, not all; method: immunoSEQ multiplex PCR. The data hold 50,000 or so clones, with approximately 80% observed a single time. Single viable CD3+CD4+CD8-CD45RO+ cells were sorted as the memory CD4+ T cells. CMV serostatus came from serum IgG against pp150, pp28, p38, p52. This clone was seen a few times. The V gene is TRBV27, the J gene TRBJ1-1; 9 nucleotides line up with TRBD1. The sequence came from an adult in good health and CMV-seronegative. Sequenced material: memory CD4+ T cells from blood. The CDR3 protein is CASSSGTGRTEAFF. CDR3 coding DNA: TGTGCCAGCAGTTCCGGGACAGGGCGAACTGAAGCTTTCTTT.